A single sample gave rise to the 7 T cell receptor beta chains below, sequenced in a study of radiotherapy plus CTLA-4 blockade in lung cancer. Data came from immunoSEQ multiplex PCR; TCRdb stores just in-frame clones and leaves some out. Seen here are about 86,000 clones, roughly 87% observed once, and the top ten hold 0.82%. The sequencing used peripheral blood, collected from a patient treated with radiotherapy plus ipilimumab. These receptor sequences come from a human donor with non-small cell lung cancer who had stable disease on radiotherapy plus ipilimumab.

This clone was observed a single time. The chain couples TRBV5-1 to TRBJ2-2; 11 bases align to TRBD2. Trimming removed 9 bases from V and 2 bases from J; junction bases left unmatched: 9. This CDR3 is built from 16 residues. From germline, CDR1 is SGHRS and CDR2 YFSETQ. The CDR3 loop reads CATYPTSGINTGELFF. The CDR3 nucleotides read TGCGCCACCTATCCGACTAGCGGGATAAACACCGGGGAGCTGTTTTTT.

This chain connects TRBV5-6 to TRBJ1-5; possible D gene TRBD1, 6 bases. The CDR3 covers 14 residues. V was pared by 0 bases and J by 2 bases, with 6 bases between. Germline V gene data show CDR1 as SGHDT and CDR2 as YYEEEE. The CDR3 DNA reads TGTGCCAGCAGCTTGGCAGGGGGCAATCAGCCCCAGCATTTT. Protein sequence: CASSLAGGNQPQHF.

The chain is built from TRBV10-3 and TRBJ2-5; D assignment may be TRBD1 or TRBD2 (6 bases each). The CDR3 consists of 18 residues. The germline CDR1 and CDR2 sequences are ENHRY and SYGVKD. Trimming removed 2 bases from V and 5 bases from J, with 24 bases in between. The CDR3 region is CAISEVGRLGGTTETQYF. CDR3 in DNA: TGTGCCATCAGTGAGGTCGGAAGACTGGGCGGGACAACGGAGACCCAGTACTTC.

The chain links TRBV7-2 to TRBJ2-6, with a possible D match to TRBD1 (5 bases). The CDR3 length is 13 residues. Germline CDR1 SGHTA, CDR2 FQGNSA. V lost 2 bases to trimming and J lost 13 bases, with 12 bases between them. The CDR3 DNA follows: TGTGCCAGCAGCTTATACAGGCTCGGAGTCCTGACTTTC. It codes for CASSLYRLGVLTF.

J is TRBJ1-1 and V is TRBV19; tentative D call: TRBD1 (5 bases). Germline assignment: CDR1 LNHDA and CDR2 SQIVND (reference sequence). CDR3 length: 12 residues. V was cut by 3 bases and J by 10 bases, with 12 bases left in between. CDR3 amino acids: CASSIGGTGAFF. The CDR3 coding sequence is TGTGCCAGTAGTATTGGTGGGACCGGAGCTTTCTTT.

The CDR3: CASRRLLNTGNEQFF. CDR3 nucleotides: TGTGCCAGCAGACGACTTCTTAACACAGGGAATGAGCAGTTCTTC. This chain links TRBV7-8 with TRBJ2-1; perhaps TRBD1 as D (6 bases). The V gene lost 6 bases and the J gene lost 7 bases, with 19 bases spanning the gap. CDR3 length equals 15 residues. The germline CDR1 and CDR2 sequences are SGHVS and FQNEAQ.

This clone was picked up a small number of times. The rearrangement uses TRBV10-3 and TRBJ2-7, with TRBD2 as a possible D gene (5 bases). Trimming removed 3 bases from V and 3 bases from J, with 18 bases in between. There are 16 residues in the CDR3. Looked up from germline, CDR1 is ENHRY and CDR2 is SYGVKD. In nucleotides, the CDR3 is TGTGCCATCAGTGACCCACTCCGAAGCGGACTCTACGAGCAGTACTTC. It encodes CAISDPLRSGLYEQYF.